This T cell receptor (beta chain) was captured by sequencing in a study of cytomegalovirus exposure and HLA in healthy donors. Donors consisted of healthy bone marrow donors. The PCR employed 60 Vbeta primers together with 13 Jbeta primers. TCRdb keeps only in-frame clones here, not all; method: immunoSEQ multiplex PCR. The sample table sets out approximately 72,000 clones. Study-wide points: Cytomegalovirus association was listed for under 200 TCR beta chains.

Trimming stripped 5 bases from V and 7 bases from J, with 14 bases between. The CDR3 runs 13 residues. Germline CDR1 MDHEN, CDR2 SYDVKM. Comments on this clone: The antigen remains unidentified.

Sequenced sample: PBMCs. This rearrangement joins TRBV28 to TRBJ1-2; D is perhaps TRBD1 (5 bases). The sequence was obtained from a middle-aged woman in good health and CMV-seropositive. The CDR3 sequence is CASSTPPGVGYTF. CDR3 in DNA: TGTGCCAGCAGTACGCCCCCGGGGGTTGGCTACACCTTC.